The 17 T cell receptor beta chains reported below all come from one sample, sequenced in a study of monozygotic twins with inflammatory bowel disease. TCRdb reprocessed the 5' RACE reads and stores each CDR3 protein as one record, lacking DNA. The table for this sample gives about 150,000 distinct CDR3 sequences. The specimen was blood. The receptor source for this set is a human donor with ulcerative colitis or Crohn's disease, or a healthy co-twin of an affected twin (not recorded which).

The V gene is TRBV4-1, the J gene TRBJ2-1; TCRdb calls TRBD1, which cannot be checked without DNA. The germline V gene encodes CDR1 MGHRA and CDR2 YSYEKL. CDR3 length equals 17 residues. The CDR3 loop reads CASSQDRGTKIYNEQFF.

Here the CDR3 reads CSLPNKGGASYEQYF. This chain links TRBV29-1 with TRBJ2-7; TCRdb picks TRBD1, but there is no DNA to check that call. Germline CDR1 reads SQVTM; CDR2 reads ANQGSEA. The CDR3 totals 15 residues.

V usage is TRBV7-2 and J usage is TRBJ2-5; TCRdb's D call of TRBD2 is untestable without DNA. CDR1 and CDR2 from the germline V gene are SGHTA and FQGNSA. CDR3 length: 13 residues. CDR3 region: CASSRTSSETQYF. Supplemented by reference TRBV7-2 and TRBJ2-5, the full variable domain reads GAGVSQSPSNKVTEKGKDVELRCDPISGHTALYWYRQSLGQGLEFLIYFQGNSAPDKSGLPSDRFSAERTGGSVSTLTIQRTQQEDSAVYLCASSRTSSETQYFGPGTRLLVL.

CDR3 sequence: CASSRLAGIGNEQFF. The chain employs TRBV5-1 and TRBJ2-1; the TRBD2 assignment by TCRdb is unverifiable without DNA. CDR1 SGHRS and CDR2 YFSETQ come from the germline V gene. CDR3 length: 15 residues.

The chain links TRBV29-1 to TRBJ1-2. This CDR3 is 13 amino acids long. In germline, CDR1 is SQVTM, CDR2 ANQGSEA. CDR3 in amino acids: CSVDSNTAGGYTF. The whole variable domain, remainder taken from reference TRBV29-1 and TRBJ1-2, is SAVISQKPSRDICQRGTSLTIQCQVDSQVTMMFWYRQQPGQSLTLIATANQGSEATYESGFVIDKFPISRPNLTFSTLTVSNMSPEDSSIYLCSVDSNTAGGYTFGSGTRLTVV.

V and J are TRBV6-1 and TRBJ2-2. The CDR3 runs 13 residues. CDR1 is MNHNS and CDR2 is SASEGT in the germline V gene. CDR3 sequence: CASLLSRLGELFF.

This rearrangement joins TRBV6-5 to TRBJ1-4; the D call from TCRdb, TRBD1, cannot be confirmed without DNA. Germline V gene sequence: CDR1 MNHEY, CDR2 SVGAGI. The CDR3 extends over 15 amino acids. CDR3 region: CASSFRTLRGEKLFF.

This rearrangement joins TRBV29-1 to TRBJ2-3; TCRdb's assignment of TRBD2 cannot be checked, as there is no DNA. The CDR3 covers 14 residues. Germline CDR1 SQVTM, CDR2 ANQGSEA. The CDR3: CSIKIAASTDTQYF.

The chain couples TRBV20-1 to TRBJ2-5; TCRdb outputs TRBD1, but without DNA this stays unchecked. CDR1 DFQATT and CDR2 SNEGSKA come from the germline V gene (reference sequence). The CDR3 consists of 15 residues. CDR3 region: CSAPRGQGMLETQYF.

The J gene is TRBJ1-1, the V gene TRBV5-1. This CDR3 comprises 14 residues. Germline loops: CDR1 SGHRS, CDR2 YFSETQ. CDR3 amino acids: CASSFQQVNTEAFF.

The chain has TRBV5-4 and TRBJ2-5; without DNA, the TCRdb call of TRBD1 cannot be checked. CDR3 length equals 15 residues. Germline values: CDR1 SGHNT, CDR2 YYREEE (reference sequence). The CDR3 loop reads CASSLDGTAGETQYF. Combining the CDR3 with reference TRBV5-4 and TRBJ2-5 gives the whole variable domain ETGVTQSPTHLIKTRGQQVTLRCSSQSGHNTVSWYQQALGQGPQFIFQYYREEENGRGNFPPRFSGLQFPNYSSELNVNALELDDSALYLCASSLDGTAGETQYFGPGTRLLVL.

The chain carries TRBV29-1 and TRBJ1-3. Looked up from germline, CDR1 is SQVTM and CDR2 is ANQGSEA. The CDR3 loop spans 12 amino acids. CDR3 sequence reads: CSVATAGNTIYF. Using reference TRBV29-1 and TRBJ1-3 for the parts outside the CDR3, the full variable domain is SAVISQKPSRDICQRGTSLTIQCQVDSQVTMMFWYRQQPGQSLTLIATANQGSEATYESGFVIDKFPISRPNLTFSTLTVSNMSPEDSSIYLCSVATAGNTIYFGEGSWLTVV.

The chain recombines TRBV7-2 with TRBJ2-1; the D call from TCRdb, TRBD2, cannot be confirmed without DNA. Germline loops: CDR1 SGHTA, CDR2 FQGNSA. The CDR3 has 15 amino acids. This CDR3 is CASSFSGTRGNEQFF.

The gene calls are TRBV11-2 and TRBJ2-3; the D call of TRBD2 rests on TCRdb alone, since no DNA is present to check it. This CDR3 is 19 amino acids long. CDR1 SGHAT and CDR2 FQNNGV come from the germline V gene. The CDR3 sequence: CASSARLAGGRSGTDTQYF.

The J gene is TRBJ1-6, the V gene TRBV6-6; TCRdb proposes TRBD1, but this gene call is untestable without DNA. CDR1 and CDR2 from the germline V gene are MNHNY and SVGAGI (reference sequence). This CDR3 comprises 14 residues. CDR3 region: CASTPGEGDSPLHF.

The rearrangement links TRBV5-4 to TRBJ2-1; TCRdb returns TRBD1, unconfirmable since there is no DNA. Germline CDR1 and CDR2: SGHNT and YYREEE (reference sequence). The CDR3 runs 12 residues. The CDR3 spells CASSLLGDEQFF.

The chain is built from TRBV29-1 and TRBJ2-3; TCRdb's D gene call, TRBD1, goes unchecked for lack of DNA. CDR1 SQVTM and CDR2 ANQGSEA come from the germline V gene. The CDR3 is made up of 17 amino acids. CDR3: CSVDGPGTGSSTDTQYF.